This T cell receptor (beta chain) comes out of a study of tumor-infiltrating lymphocytes in localized non-small cell lung cancer. Study in general: Several tumor histologies, both smoking statuses, and some post-neoadjuvant chemotherapy samples were included. From each patient, both tumor and uninvolved lung, non-adjacent to tumor, were sampled. Study results and limitations: Not all patients were TCR sequenced, owing to tissue quantity. Different pieces of the same tissue went to different assays, confounding technical variation with intratumor heterogeneity.

Turning to this clone: Its cognate antigen is unknown.

The CDR3 is 15 residues long. V shed 2 bases and J shed 3 bases, with 10 bases lying between them. From germline, CDR1 is MRHNA and CDR2 SNTAGT. Profiled with immunoSEQ multiplex PCR; TCRdb holds only in-frame clones, not every one. The table lists around 16,000 clones, 73% of them singletons. The sequenced sample was lung tumor tissue. This chain connects TRBV6-4 to TRBJ2-2; tentative D call: TRBD2 (7 bases). The TCR was taken from a human donor with non-small cell lung cancer. As DNA, the CDR3 is TGTGCCAGCAGTGACCGCGGGGGCGACACCGGGGAGCTGTTTTTT. Translation: CASSDRGGDTGELFF.